The rows below give T cell receptor beta chains drawn from one sample of a study of type 1 regulatory T cells. Their specific antigens are unknown. TCRdb passed the reads through MiXCR, listing each CDR3 protein once. The sample holds some 71,000 distinct CDR3 sequences, around 20% seen once. Sequenced input: cultured type 1 regulatory T (Tr1) cells, either the whole culture or a sorted fraction (not recorded which). These receptors all come from a human donor in good health. The CDR3 runs from the conserved cysteine through the conserved F or W. D genes are given only for firm matches. A row's size may be missing; if present it is once, few, many or a size class.

>.|TRBJ2-7|TRBV12-3/TRBV12-4|TRBD1
TGTGCCAGCCGACAGGGGGCCTTCTCCAGCGAGCAGTACTTC
CASRQGAFSSEQYF
>medium-sized|TRBJ2-2|TRBV12-3/TRBV12-4|TRBD1
TGTGCCAGCAGTCTGATTACAGGGGGAATAAAGACCGGGGAGCTGTTTTTT
CASSLITGGIKTGELFF
>many|TRBJ1-6|TRBV5-1|.
TGCGCCAGCAGCGGGTACGAGGATTCACCCCTCCACTTT
CASSGYEDSPLHF
>.|TRBJ2-5|TRBV20-1|TRBD2
TGCAGTGCTAGGCTCGCGGGAGTGGAGACCCAGTACTTC
CSARLAGVETQYF
>few|TRBJ2-1|TRBV12-3/TRBV12-4|TRBD2
TGTGCCAGCAGAAGAAGGACTAGCGGGAAAGGTTCCTACAATGAGCAGTTCTTC
CASRRRTSGKGSYNEQFF
>few|TRBJ2-7|TRBV7-6|TRBD1
TGTGCCAGCAGCTTAGCCGTTCCGCAGGGGGCCTCTTACGAGCAGTACTTC
CASSLAVPQGASYEQYF
>.|TRBJ2-2|TRBV9|.
TGTGCCAGCAGCGTAGCCCCCCCCGGCACCGGGGAGCTGTTTTTT
CASSVAPPGTGELFF
>many|TRBJ2-3|TRBV6-5|TRBD2
TGTGCCAGCAGAGGACTAGCGGGCACAGATACGCAGTATTTT
CASRGLAGTDTQYF
>many|TRBJ2-7|TRBV28|TRBD2
TGTGCCAGCAGCGAAAGCGGGAGCGCCGCCTACGAGCAGTACTTC
CASSESGSAAYEQYF
>once|TRBJ2-7|TRBV10-3|.
TGTGCCATCAGTGCTTCCTACGAGCAGTACTTC
CAISASYEQYF
>few|TRBJ2-2|TRBV9|.
TGTGCCAGCAGCTTCCAGTTCCCCGGGGAGCTGTTTTTT
CASSFQFPGELFF
>.|TRBJ2-5|TRBV7-2|.
TGTGCCAGCAGCCCATTTGGTGAGACCCAGTACTTC
CASSPFGETQYF
>.|TRBJ2-1|TRBV3-1|.
TGTGCCAGCAGCCAAGACTCAGGCTCCTACAATGAGCAGTTCTTC
CASSQDSGSYNEQFF
>many|TRBJ2-2|TRBV18|TRBD1
TGTGCCAGCTCACCAAGACAGGGGGCGGACACCGGGGAGCTGTTTTTT
CASSPRQGADTGELFF
>.|TRBJ2-7|TRBV10-3|.
TGTGCCATCAGTTCCGACAGGGCGGGGTACGAGCAGTACTTC
CAISSDRAGYEQYF
>.|TRBJ2-2|TRBV18|TRBD2
TGTGCCAGCTCACCGCGACTAGCGGATCCCCGGGGCGGGGAGCTGTTTTTT
CASSPRLADPRGGELFF
>.|TRBJ1-4|TRBV30|.
TGTGCCTGGAGTAGCCGAAGGGCCACTGGAAAACTGTTTTTT
CAWSSRRATGKLFF
>.|TRBJ2-1|TRBV12-3/TRBV12-4|TRBD2
TGTGCCGGCAGTTTCGGGGGGAACCGCAATGAGCAGTTCTTC
CAGSFGGNRNEQFF
>.|TRBJ1-4|TRBV20-1|.
TGCAGTGCTAGAGAAGGCGCGGCTGTAGGCCTAGAAAAACTGTTTTTT
CSAREGAAVGLEKLFF
>few|TRBJ2-3|TRBV5-1|.
TGCGCCAGCAGCATACTTCCCCTAGGGCCGGACACAGATACGCAGTATTTT
CASSILPLGPDTDTQYF
>few|TRBJ2-5|TRBV5-1|TRBD2
TGCGCCAGCAGCTTGAGCCCGGACATAGCGGGAACCTTGTCCCAGTACTTC
CASSLSPDIAGTLSQYF
>few|TRBJ2-5|TRBV5-1|.
TGCGCCAGCAGCAGAAGAGGACAGCAAGAGACCCAGTACTTC
CASSRRGQQETQYF
>many|TRBJ1-5|TRBV7-8|TRBD1
TGTGCCAGCAGCCCGAACAGGGGTCAACAGCCCCAGCATTTT
CASSPNRGQQPQHF
>few|TRBJ2-1|TRBV12-3/TRBV12-4|.
TGTGCCAGCAGTTTAGCGCTCGGCTACGGTGAGCAGTTCTTC
CASSLALGYGEQFF
>.|TRBJ2-5|TRBV4-1|.
TGCGCCAGCAGCCCTGCCTCGGCGGGATCGATAGAGACCCAGTACTTC
CASSPASAGSIETQYF
>.|TRBJ2-7|TRBV12-3/TRBV12-4|TRBD1
TGTGCCAGCAGACTGACAGGGCCCTACGAGCAGTACTTC
CASRLTGPYEQYF
>.|TRBJ2-1|TRBV6-2/TRBV6-3|.
TGTGCCAGCAGTCCAGTGACTAGGGCGAGCTCCTACAGTGAGCAGTTCTTC
CASSPVTRASSYSEQFF
>.|TRBJ1-5|TRBV12-3/TRBV12-4|.
TGTGCCAGCAGTTTCTTTGAGGGGCATGCGCCCCAGCATTTT
CASSFFEGHAPQHF
>few|TRBJ2-1|TRBV12-3/TRBV12-4|.
TGTGCCAGCAGTTTATTTGCAAATGAGCAGTTCTTC
CASSLFANEQFF
>few|TRBJ1-5|TRBV12-3/TRBV12-4|TRBD1
TGTGCCAGCAGCCCAAAGTCCGGGACAGGGGGCAATCAGCCCCAGCATTTT
CASSPKSGTGGNQPQHF
>.|TRBJ1-4|TRBV18|.
TGTGCCAGCGCACCAGTGAGGGCAACTAATGAAAAACTGTTTTTT
CASAPVRATNEKLFF
>few|TRBJ2-6|TRBV6-2/TRBV6-3|.
TGTGCCAGCAGTAAACCGGGGGCCAACGTCCTGACTTTC
CASSKPGANVLTF
>few|TRBJ2-1|TRBV30|.
TGTGCGGTGGACTATGGAGTATTCGATGAGCAGTTCTTC
CAVDYGVFDEQFF
>few|TRBJ1-6|TRBV6-5|TRBD1
TGTGCCAGCAGTTACTCGACAGGGATGGATTCACCCCTCCACTTT
CASSYSTGMDSPLHF
>.|TRBJ2-6|TRBV5-1|TRBD1
TGCGCCAGCAACCTCGAAGGACAGGGGAAATCTGGGGCCAACGTCCTGACTTTC
CASNLEGQGKSGANVLTF
>many|TRBJ2-4|TRBV20-1|.
TGCAGTGCTAGTTCACTCCGCGGGTTGGCACTAGCCAAAAACATTCAGTACTTC
CSASSLRGLALAKNIQYF
>.|TRBJ2-1|TRBV18|.
TGTGCCAGCTCACCACCCAGGTACAATGAGCAGTTCTTC
CASSPPRYNEQFF
>once|TRBJ2-1|TRBV7-2|.
TGTGCCAGCAGCTTAACCCCTAGCAGATACAATGAGCAGTTCTTC
CASSLTPSRYNEQFF
>few|TRBJ2-2|TRBV20-1|TRBD1
TGCAGTGCTAGAGTCTGGACAGGGAGGAACACCGGGGAGCTGTTTTTT
CSARVWTGRNTGELFF